This T cell receptor beta chain was identified during a study of cytomegalovirus exposure and HLA in healthy donors. Study observations and caveats: Per a prior analysis, the majority of TCR beta V segments were productive roughly 87% or roughly 30% of the time. With later analysis, a missense DCLRE1C variant became linked to TCR beta V- and J-gene trimming.

Notes on this clone: Its specificity is unknown.

Donors in the study were healthy people who gave bone marrow. The germline CDR1 and CDR2 sequences are LGHNA and YSLEER. V gave up 1 base and J gave up 7 bases; unmatched junction bases: 7. This CDR3 spans 16 amino acids. PCR employed 60 Vbeta and 13 Jbeta primers. The table came from immunoSEQ multiplex PCR; TCRdb's copy has only in-frame clones and leaves some out. The sample yields about 180,000 clones, over 80% seen once. Sequenced material: PBMCs. The V and J genes are TRBV4-3 and TRBJ1-5; TRBD1 agrees at 10 bases. The TCR comes from a boy under 10 years old in good health and CMV-seronegative. CDR3 sequence reads: CASSQGTGGIGQPQHF. The CDR3 DNA is TGCGCCAGCAGCCAAGGGACAGGGGGAATAGGGCAGCCCCAGCATTTT.